A single sample gave rise to the 29 T cell receptor beta chains below, sequenced in a study of cytomegalovirus exposure and HLA in healthy donors. Primers: 60 Vbeta forward and 13 Jbeta reverse. Clones were read by immunoSEQ multiplex PCR, and TCRdb kept only the in-frame ones, dropping some. The repertoire shows more than 100,000 clones; the top ten hold roughly 1.6%. Sequenced sample: PBMCs. The source of these receptors is a woman between 40 and 50 years old in good health and CMV-seronegative.

V is TRBV7-9 and J is TRBJ2-7, with a tentative D call TRBD1 (6 bases). Germline V gene lookup returns CDR1 SEHNR and CDR2 FQNEAQ (reference sequence). The CDR3 length is 13 residues. V was clipped by 4 bases and J by 7 bases, with 14 bases between them. CDR3 DNA: TGTGCCAGCAGCTCCACCCAGGGGAGTGAGCAGTACTTC. Translated: CASSSTQGSEQYF.

This chain uses TRBV13 with TRBJ2-1; TRBD1 agrees at 7 bases. Germline loops: CDR1 PRHDT, CDR2 FYEKMQ (reference sequence). The CDR3 spans 14 residues. Trimming removed 0 bases from V and 9 bases from J; junction bases left unmatched: 5. CDR3 coding DNA: TGTGCCAGCAGCTTAGGGAGGCGGACAGGTGAGCAGTTCTTC. As protein: CASSLGRRTGEQFF.

The chain combines TRBV5-5 with TRBJ2-5; D uncertain. This CDR3 has 12 amino acids. Germline CDR1 reads SGHKS; CDR2 reads YYEKEE (reference sequence). V lost 0 bases and J 5 bases, leaving 5 bases between the germline ends. CDR3 sequence (DNA): TGTGCCAGCAGCTTGGGCCGGGAGACCCAGTACTTC. Protein product: CASSLGRETQYF.

The chain combines TRBV28 with TRBJ1-1; TRBD1 might be the D (5 bases). Germline V gene data show CDR1 as MDHEN and CDR2 as SYDVKM. Trimming removed 5 bases from V and 5 bases from J, with 6 bases in between. This CDR3 comprises 11 residues. The CDR3 protein is CASSGGTEAFF. For the CDR3, the DNA is TGTGCCAGCAGTGGGGGGACTGAAGCTTTCTTT.

V usage is TRBV9 and J usage is TRBJ1-1; D is undetermined. Per the germline V gene, CDR1 is SGDLS and CDR2 is YYNGEE. Deletions cut 2 bases from V and 1 base from J, with 18 bases between. The CDR3 covers 17 residues. DNA for the CDR3: TGTGCCAGCAGCGTTTCGGCAGGCTCCGGGAAGAACACTGAAGCTTTCTTT. This encodes CASSVSAGSGKNTEAFF. Supplemented by reference TRBV9 and TRBJ1-1, the full variable domain reads DSGVTQTPKHLITATGQRVTLRCSPRSGDLSVYWYQQSLDQGLQFLIQYYNGEERAKGNILERFSAQQFPDLHSELNLSSLELGDSALYFCASSVSAGSGKNTEAFFGQGTRLTVV.

This chain uses TRBV7-2 with TRBJ2-7; D not certain. The CDR3 covers 15 residues. Trimming removed 3 bases at V and 3 bases at J, with 15 bases between. CDR1 is SGHTA and CDR2 is FQGNSA in the germline V gene. This CDR3 is CASSLGSALGYEQYV. For the CDR3, the DNA is TGTGCCAGCAGCTTGGGCTCCGCCTTGGGCTACGAGCAGTACGTC.

The chain joins TRBV4-2 to TRBJ1-5; a weak D match, TRBD1 (5 bases). CDR1 is LGHNA, CDR2 YNFKEQ, per germline. The ends were cut back, 0 bases at V and 3 bases at J, with 12 bases in the middle. The CDR3 sequence is 16 residues long. CDR3 in amino acids: CASSQEGRQNNQPQHF. As DNA, the CDR3 is TGTGCCAGCAGCCAAGAGGGGCGGCAGAACAATCAGCCCCAGCATTTT.

The gene calls are TRBV5-1 and TRBJ2-5, with 9 nucleotides matching TRBD2. V lost 3 bases and J lost 2; bases outside the gene matches: 5. The CDR3 runs to 15 residues. The germline V gene encodes CDR1 SGHRS and CDR2 YFSETQ. CDR3 loop: CASSSGTSSQETQYF. DNA for the CDR3: TGCGCCAGCAGCTCCGGGACTAGCTCTCAAGAGACCCAGTACTTC.

The chain is built from TRBV9 and TRBJ1-3; 11 bases line up with TRBD1. The CDR3 sequence is 16 residues long. The junction had 4 bases not matched to a gene; V was cut back by 3 bases and J by 2 bases. Germline assignment: CDR1 SGDLS and CDR2 YYNGEE. The CDR3 loop reads CASSALDRGPGNTIYF. In nucleotides, the CDR3 is TGTGCCAGCAGCGCCCTGGACAGGGGGCCTGGAAACACCATATATTTT. Combining the CDR3 with reference TRBV9 and TRBJ1-3 gives the whole variable domain DSGVTQTPKHLITATGQRVTLRCSPRSGDLSVYWYQQSLDQGLQFLIQYYNGEERAKGNILERFSAQQFPDLHSELNLSSLELGDSALYFCASSALDRGPGNTIYFGEGSWLTVV.

The genes are TRBV5-1 and TRBJ1-5; D may be TRBD1 (5 bases). Germline CDR1 reads SGHRS; CDR2 reads YFSETQ. Trimming took 0 bases from V and 4 from J, leaving 17 bases between them. The CDR3 totals 17 residues. In nucleotides, the CDR3 is TGCGCCAGCAGCTTGGGTGATGGGGGGGGTGGGAATCAGCCCCAGCATTTT. Its translation is CASSLGDGGGGNQPQHF.

The rearrangement links TRBV5-8 to TRBJ2-3; 8 bases match TRBD1. CDR1 SGHTS and CDR2 YDEGEE come from the germline V gene. The CDR3 totals 16 residues. The V segment lost 5 bases and the J segment 3 bases; nucleotides outside the gene matches: 11. CDR3 amino acids: CASSDGQGIRTDTQYF. Written as DNA, the CDR3 is TGTGCCAGCAGTGACGGACAGGGAATACGGACAGATACGCAGTATTTT.

As concerns this clone: A junction boundary mismatches the germline segment, possibly from a read error. This sequence joins TRBV5-1 and TRBJ1-6, with 10 positions matching TRBD1. This CDR3 has 14 residues. Per germline, CDR1 SGHRS and CDR2 YFSETQ. The CDR3 DNA reads TGCGCCAGCAGCGCGGACAGGGGGTCTTCACCCCCCCACTTT. It is translated as CASSADRGSSPPHF.

J is TRBJ2-1 and V is TRBV2; the D gene is possibly TRBD1 (6 bases). With 3 bases removed from V and 0 bases from J, the gap between germline ends came to 12 bases. The CDR3 totals 16 residues. Germline CDR1 SNHLY, CDR2 FYNNEI. CDR3 sequence reads: CASSESQGSSYNEQFF. The CDR3 nucleotides read TGTGCCAGCAGTGAGTCTCAGGGGAGCTCCTACAATGAGCAGTTCTTC.

The chain combines TRBV29-1 with TRBJ2-3; TRBD2 matches 11 bases. After removal of 4 bases from V and 4 bases from J, the junction contained 7 bases not matched to a gene. The CDR3 totals 15 residues. CDR1 and CDR2 (germline): SQVTM, ANQGSEA. The CDR3 DNA follows: TGCAGCGTTGTGATAGCGGGGGGGTTCGCAGATACGCAGTATTTT. This sequence encodes CSVVIAGGFADTQYF.

The chain's CDR3 is CASSPRLNNEQFF. DNA of the CDR3: TGTGCCAGCTCACCAAGACTAAACAATGAGCAGTTCTTC. The chain employs TRBV18 and TRBJ2-1; D perhaps matches TRBD2 (5 bases). The CDR3 consists of 13 residues. Germline CDR1 KGHSH, CDR2 LQKENI. Deletions cut 2 bases from V and 5 bases from J, with 7 bases between.

V is TRBV11-2 and J is TRBJ2-5; D possibly corresponds to TRBD1 (5 bases). V was clipped by 5 bases and J by 7 bases, with 20 bases between them. The CDR3 spans 15 residues. CDR1 and CDR2 from the germline V gene are SGHAT and FQNNGV. CDR3 in amino acids: CASSPDRSSRGTQYF. DNA of the CDR3: TGTGCCAGCAGCCCTGACAGAAGTAGTCGAGGGACCCAGTACTTC.

Regarding this clone: No DNA is shown, since the ends of the CDR3 on it are uncertain; the CDR3 is the one TCRdb lists. J is TRBJ1-2 and V is TRBV5-4. Termini included, the CDR3 measures 17 amino acids. Germline V lookup: CDR1 SGHNT, CDR2 YYREEE (reference sequence). The CDR3 sequence is CASSFGQGGDRRYGYTF.

J is TRBJ1-1 and V is TRBV27; D is perhaps TRBD1 (5 bases). The germline gives CDR1 MNHEY, CDR2 SMNVEV (reference sequence). Between the trimmed V and J ends, which lost 5 bases and 5 bases, there was a span of 9 bases. This CDR3 region has 12 residues. The CDR3 nucleotides read TGTGCCAGCAGTAAACAGGAGACTGAAGCTTTCTTT. This encodes CASSKQETEAFF.

The chain uses TRBV7-9 and TRBJ1-5; 8 bases are shared with TRBD1. The CDR3 is 14 residues long. Germline V CDR1 and CDR2: SEHNR, FQNEAQ (reference sequence). V was pared by 5 bases and J by 7 bases, with 7 bases of the junction left unmatched. The CDR3 DNA reads TGTGCCAGCAGCACTACAGGGGGTGTGCAGCCCCAGCATTTT. This sequence encodes CASSTTGGVQPQHF.

This sequence joins TRBV9 and TRBJ2-5; 9 nucleotides agree with TRBD1. The CDR3 is made up of 14 amino acids. V trimming: 4 bases; J trimming: 5 bases; junction bases outside the gene matches: 6. Germline loops: CDR1 SGDLS, CDR2 YYNGEE. CDR3 sequence reads: CASSPGQGRETQYF. The CDR3 nucleotides read TGTGCCAGCAGCCCGGGACAGGGTAGGGAGACCCAGTACTTC.

The CDR3 sequence is CASSVSRTLSNTGELFF. CDR3 nucleotides: TGTGCCAGCAGCGTCTCAAGGACTCTATCGAACACCGGGGAGCTGTTTTTT. The chain joins TRBV9 to TRBJ2-2; D perhaps matches TRBD2 (5 bases). Germline V gene lookup returns CDR1 SGDLS and CDR2 YYNGEE. The V end was cut by 2 bases, the J end by 0 bases, with 14 bases between. There are 17 residues in the CDR3.

The rearrangement links TRBV6-1 to TRBJ2-5; maybe TRBD1 (6 bases). Looked up from germline, CDR1 is MNHNS and CDR2 is SASEGT. V was shortened by 3 bases and J by 1 base, with 18 bases between the two germline ends. This CDR3 spans 17 amino acids. Written as DNA, the CDR3 is TGTGCCAGCAGTGATTATGCGTGGACAGCCCGCCAAGAGACCCAGTACTTC. It is translated as CASSDYAWTARQETQYF.

The CDR3, as DNA: TGTGCCAGTCTATTCTCTGGGGCCAACGTCCTGACTTTC. Its translation: CASLFSGANVLTF. The chain carries TRBV19 and TRBJ2-6; D is unresolved. V was shortened by 8 bases and J by 0 bases, with 5 bases between the two germline ends. This CDR3 contains 13 residues. CDR1 is LNHDA, CDR2 SQIVND, per germline (reference sequence).

The chain carries TRBV27 and TRBJ1-2; TRBD1 is a possible D gene (6 bases). This CDR3 spans 14 amino acids. V was trimmed by 6 bases and J by 5 bases, leaving 16 bases between them. CDR1 is MNHEY and CDR2 is SMNVEV in the germline V gene (reference sequence). DNA of the CDR3: TGTGCCAGCAGCCCAGGACAGAGCATTTATGGCTACACCTTC. It encodes CASSPGQSIYGYTF.

The rearrangement uses TRBV10-1 and TRBJ2-5, with 16 bases that match TRBD2. This CDR3 has 16 residues. Trimming took 7 bases from V and 4 from J; bases not matched to a gene: 6. Germline V gene data show CDR1 as WNHNN and CDR2 as SYGVQD (reference sequence). The CDR3 sequence is CASTGTSGGAGETQYF. The CDR3 DNA follows: TGCGCCAGCACCGGGACTAGCGGGGGGGCCGGAGAGACCCAGTACTTC.

The V call is TRBV19, the J call TRBJ1-2; no clear D gene. The CDR3 contains 16 residues. Germline lookup yields CDR1 LNHDA and CDR2 SQIVND (reference sequence). V lost 5 bases, J lost 1 base, and 17 bases lay in between. Here the CDR3 DNA reads TGTGCCAGTAGTTACTCGGTTTACGGGGTTAACTATGGCTACACCTTC. It specifies CASSYSVYGVNYGYTF.

V usage is TRBV28 and J usage is TRBJ2-4, with TRBD1 as a possible D gene (5 bases). V was trimmed by 6 bases and J by 2 bases, leaving 17 bases between them. The CDR3 has 16 residues. Germline CDR1 MDHEN, CDR2 SYDVKM. CDR3 nucleotides: TGTGCCAGCAGCCCTCACAGGCGCCTGACCAAAAACATTCAGTACTTC. The encoded protein is CASSPHRRLTKNIQYF.

This chain connects TRBV7-2 to TRBJ1-1; D is uncertain. There are 14 residues in the CDR3. The V end was cut by 7 bases, the J end by 1 base, with 13 bases between. CDR1 is SGHTA and CDR2 is FQGNSA in the germline V gene. In DNA form, the CDR3 reads TGTGCCAGCACCTTCTCCCCGGGGAACACTGAAGCTTTCTTT. Its protein product is CASTFSPGNTEAFF.

This chain uses TRBV5-1 with TRBJ2-4, with TRBD1 matching over 12 bases. CDR3 length: 16 residues. With V trimmed by 4 bases and J by 0 bases, 2 bases remained unmatched. Germline V lookup: CDR1 SGHRS, CDR2 YFSETQ. In nucleotides, the CDR3 is TGCGCCAGCAGCCTGGGACAGGGGGCAGCCAAAAACATTCAGTACTTC. This translates into CASSLGQGAAKNIQYF.